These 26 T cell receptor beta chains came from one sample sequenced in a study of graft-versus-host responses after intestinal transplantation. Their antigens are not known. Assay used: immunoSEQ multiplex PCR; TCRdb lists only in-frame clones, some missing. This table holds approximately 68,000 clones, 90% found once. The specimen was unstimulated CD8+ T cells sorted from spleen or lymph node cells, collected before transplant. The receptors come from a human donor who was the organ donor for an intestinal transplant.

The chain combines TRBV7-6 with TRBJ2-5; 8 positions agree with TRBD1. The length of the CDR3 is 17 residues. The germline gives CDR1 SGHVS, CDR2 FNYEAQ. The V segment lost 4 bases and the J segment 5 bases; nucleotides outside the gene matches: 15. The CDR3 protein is CASSSPPGDRGDETQYF. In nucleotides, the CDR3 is TGTGCCAGCAGCTCTCCCCCTGGTGACAGGGGTGATGAGACCCAGTACTTC.

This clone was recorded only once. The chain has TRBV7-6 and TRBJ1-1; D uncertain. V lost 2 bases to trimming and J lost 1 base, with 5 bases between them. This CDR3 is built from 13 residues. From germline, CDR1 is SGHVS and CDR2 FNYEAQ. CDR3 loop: CASSLLRNTEAFF. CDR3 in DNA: TGTGCCAGCAGCTTACTTAGGAACACTGAAGCTTTCTTT. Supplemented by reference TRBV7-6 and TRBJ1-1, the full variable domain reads GAGVSQSPRYKVTKRGQDVALRCDPISGHVSLYWYRQALGQGPEFLTYFNYEAQQDKSGLPNDRFSAERPEGSISTLTIQRTEQRDSAMYRCASSLLRNTEAFFGQGTRLTVV.

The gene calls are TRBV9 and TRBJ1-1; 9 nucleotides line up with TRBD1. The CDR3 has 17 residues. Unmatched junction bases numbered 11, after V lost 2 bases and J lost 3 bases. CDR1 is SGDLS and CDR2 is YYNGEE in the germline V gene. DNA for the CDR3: TGTGCCAGCAGCGTCTCGGGGACAGGGTTTCGGGACACTGAAGCTTTCTTT. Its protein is CASSVSGTGFRDTEAFF.

The CDR3 DNA sequence: TGTGCCAGCAGTTTATGGACAGTCGAATCCAATCAGCCCCAGCATTTT. This translates into CASSLWTVESNQPQHF. The V gene is TRBV27, the J gene TRBJ1-5, with D possibly being TRBD1 (6 bases). CDR1 is MNHEY, CDR2 SMNVEV, per germline (reference sequence). The CDR3 is made up of 16 amino acids. V lost 1 base to trimming and J lost 3 bases, with 13 bases between them.

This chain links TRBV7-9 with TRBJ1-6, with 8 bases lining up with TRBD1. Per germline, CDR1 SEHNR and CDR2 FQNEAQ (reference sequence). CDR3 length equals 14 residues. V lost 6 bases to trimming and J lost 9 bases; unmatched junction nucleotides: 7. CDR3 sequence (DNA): TGTGCCAGCAGGACAGGACAGGGATTTTCACCCCTCCACTTT. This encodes CASRTGQGFSPLHF. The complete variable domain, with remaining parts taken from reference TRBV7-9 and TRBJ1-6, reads DTGVSQNPRHKITKRGQNVTFRCDPISEHNRLYWYRQTLGQGPEFLTYFQNEAQLEKSRLLSDRFSAERPKGSFSTLEIQRTEQGDSAMYLCASRTGQGFSPLHFGNGTRLTVT.

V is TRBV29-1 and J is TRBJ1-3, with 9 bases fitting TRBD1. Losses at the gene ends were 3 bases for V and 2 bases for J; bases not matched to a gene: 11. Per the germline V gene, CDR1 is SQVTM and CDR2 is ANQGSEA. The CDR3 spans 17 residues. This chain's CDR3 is CSVDVDRGSPPGNTIYF. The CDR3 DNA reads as TGCAGCGTTGATGTGGACAGGGGTTCCCCCCCTGGAAACACCATATATTTT. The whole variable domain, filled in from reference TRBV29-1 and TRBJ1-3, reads SAVISQKPSRDICQRGTSLTIQCQVDSQVTMMFWYRQQPGQSLTLIATANQGSEATYESGFVIDKFPISRPNLTFSTLTVSNMSPEDSSIYLCSVDVDRGSPPGNTIYFGEGSWLTVV.

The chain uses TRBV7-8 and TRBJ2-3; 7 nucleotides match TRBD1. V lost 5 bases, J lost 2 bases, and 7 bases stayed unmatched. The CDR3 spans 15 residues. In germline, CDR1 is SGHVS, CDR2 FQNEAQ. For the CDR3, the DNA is TGTGCCAGCAGCGAGTGGGGACAGATCACAGATACGCAGTATTTT. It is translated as CASSEWGQITDTQYF.

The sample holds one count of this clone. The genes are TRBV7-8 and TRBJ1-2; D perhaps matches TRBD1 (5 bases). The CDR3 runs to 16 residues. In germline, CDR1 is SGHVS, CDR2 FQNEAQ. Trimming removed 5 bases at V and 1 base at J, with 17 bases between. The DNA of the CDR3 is TGTGCCAGCAGCCCCGCCGGGGGGATATTTAACTATGGCTACACCTTC. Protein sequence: CASSPAGGIFNYGYTF.

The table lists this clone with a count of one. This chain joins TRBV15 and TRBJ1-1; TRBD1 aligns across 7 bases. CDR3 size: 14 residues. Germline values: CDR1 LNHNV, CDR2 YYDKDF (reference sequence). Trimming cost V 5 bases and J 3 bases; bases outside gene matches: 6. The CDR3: CATSDRDGYTEAFF. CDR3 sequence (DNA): TGTGCCACCAGCGACAGGGACGGGTACACTGAAGCTTTCTTT.

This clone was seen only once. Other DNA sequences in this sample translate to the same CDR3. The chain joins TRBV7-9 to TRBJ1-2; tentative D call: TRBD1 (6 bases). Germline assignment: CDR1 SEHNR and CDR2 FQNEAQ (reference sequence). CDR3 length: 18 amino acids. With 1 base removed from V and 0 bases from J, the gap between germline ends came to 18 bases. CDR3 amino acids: CASSLEPLTDSPNYGYTF. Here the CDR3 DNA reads TGTGCCAGCAGCTTAGAGCCCTTAACGGACAGCCCTAACTATGGCTACACCTTC.

For the CDR3, the DNA is TGCAGTGCTAGTTACTACAATGAGCAGTTCTTC. This encodes CSASYYNEQFF. This chain links TRBV20-1 with TRBJ2-1; D not certain. In germline, CDR1 is DFQATT, CDR2 SNEGSKA (reference sequence). V gave up 3 bases and J gave up 3 bases, with 3 bases separating them. The CDR3 has 11 residues.

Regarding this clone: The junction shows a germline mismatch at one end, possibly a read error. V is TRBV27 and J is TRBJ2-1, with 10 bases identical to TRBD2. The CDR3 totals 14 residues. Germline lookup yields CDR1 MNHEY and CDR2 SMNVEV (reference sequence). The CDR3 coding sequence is TGTGCCAGCATTTTAGCGGGGGGCTACAATGAGCAGTTCTTC. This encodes CASILAGGYNEQFF.

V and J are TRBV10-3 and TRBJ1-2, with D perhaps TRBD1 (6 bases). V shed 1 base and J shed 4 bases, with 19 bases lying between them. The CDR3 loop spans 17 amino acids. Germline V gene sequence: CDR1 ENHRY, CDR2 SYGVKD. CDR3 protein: CAISEWDIIKSGYGYTF. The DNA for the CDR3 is TGTGCCATCAGTGAGTGGGACATAATTAAATCGGGCTATGGCTACACCTTC.

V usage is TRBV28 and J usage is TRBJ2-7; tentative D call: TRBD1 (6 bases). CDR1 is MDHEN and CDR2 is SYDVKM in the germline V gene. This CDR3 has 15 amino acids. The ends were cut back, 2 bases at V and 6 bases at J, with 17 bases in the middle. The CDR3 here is CASSLTGRYWGEQYV. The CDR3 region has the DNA TGTGCCAGCAGTTTAACAGGGAGATATTGGGGCGAGCAGTACGTC.

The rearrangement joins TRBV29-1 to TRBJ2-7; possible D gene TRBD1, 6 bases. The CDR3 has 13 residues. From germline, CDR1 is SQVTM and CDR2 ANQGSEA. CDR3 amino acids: CSLRTTGAYEQYV. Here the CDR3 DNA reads TGCAGTCTAAGGACGACAGGAGCCTACGAGCAGTACGTC.

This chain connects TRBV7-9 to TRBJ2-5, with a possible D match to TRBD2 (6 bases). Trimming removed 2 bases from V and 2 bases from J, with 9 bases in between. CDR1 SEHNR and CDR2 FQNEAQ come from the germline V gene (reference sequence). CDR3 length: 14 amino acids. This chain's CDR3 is CASSLIRGQETQYF. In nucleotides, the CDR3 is TGTGCCAGCAGCTTAATCCGGGGGCAAGAGACCCAGTACTTC. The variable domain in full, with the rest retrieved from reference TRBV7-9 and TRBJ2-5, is DTGVSQNPRHKITKRGQNVTFRCDPISEHNRLYWYRQTLGQGPEFLTYFQNEAQLEKSRLLSDRFSAERPKGSFSTLEIQRTEQGDSAMYLCASSLIRGQETQYFGPGTRLLVL.

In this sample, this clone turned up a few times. The chain's CDR3 is CASSDSQGRSSPLHF. For the CDR3, the DNA is TGCGCCAGCAGCGACTCACAGGGTAGGAGTTCACCCCTCCACTTT. The rearrangement links TRBV5-1 to TRBJ1-6; a possible D gene is TRBD1 (6 bases). There are 15 residues in the CDR3. The V gene's germline CDR1 is SGHRS and CDR2 YFSETQ. V was shortened by 4 bases and J by 9 bases, with 17 bases between the two germline ends.

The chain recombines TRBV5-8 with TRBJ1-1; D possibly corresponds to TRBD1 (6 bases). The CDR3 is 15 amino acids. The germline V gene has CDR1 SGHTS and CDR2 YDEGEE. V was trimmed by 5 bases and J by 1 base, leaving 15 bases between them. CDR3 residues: CASRDRRGGNTEAFF. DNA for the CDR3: TGTGCCAGCAGAGATAGGCGAGGGGGGAACACTGAAGCTTTCTTT.

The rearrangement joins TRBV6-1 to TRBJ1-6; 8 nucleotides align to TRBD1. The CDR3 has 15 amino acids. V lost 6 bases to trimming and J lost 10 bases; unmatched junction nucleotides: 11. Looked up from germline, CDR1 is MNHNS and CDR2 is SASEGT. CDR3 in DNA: TGTGCCAGCAGCGAGATGACAGGGGAGAGCTCACCCCTCCACTTT. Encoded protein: CASSEMTGESSPLHF.

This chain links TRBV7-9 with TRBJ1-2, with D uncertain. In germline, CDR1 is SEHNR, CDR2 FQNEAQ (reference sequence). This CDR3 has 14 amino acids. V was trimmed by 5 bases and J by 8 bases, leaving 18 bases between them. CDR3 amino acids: CASSNTTGRWGYTF. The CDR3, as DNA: TGTGCCAGCAGCAATACCACTGGGAGGTGGGGCTACACCTTC.

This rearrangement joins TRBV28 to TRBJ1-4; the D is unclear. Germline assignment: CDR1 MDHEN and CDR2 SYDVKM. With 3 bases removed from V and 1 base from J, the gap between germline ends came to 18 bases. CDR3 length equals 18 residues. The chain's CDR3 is CASSFDPYPPETNEKLFF. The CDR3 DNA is TGTGCCAGCAGTTTCGATCCCTACCCCCCCGAAACTAATGAAAAACTGTTTTTT.

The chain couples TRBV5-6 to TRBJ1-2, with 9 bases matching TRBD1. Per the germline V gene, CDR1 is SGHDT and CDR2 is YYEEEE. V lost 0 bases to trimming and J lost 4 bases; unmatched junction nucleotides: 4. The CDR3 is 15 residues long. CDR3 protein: CASSLEGTGTYGYTF. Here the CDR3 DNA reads TGTGCCAGCAGCTTGGAGGGGACAGGGACCTATGGCTACACCTTC.

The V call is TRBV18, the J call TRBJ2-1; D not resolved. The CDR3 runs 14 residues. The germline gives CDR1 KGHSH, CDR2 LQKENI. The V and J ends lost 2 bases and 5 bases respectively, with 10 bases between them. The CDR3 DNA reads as TGTGCCAGCTCACCATTAGGCCTAGACAATGAGCAGTTCTTC. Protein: CASSPLGLDNEQFF.

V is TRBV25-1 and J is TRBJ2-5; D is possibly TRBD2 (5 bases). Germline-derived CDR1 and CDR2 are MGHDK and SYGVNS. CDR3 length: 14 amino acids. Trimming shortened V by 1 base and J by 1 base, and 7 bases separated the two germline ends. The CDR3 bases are TGTGCCAGCAGTGAATTTGGAGGCCAAGAGACCCAGTACTTC. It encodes CASSEFGGQETQYF.

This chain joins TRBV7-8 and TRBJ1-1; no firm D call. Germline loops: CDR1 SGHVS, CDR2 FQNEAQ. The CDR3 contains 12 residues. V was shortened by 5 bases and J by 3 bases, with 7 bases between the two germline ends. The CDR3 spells CASSLRYTEAFF. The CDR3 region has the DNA TGTGCCAGCAGCCTCCGGTACACTGAAGCTTTCTTT.

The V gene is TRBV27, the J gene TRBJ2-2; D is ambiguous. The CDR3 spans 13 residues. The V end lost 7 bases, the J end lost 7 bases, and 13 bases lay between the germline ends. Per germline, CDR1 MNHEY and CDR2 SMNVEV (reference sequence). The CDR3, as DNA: TGTGCCAGCACCTTTCGCCCCGGCGGGGAGCTGTTTTTT. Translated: CASTFRPGGELFF.